The sequence of this T cell receptor (beta chain) was determined in a study of cytomegalovirus exposure and HLA in healthy donors. Study-wide results and limits: As was reported, the HLA-A and HLA-B alleles of most subjects were accurately predicted from TCR beta sequences. When the data were analyzed later, several of the most significant clusters appeared to be linked to common viral pathogens. It was confirmed in vitro that a few of the CMV-associated chains were specific for CMV antigens.

With regard to this clone: Its antigen is not known.

60 Vbeta and 13 Jbeta primers were used in PCR. The protocol was immunoSEQ multiplex PCR, while the TCRdb copy is restricted to in-frame clones and leaves out a portion. Altogether 150,000 to 200,000 clones are present, roughly 80% being singletons, with the ten largest covering around 1.7%. The sequence came from a woman under 30 in good health and CMV-seronegative. The sequenced sample was PBMCs.

CDR3 nucleotides: TGTGCCACCAGCAGGAAACAGGGGGGGAGCTCTGGGGCCAACGTCCTGACTTTC. This encodes CATSRKQGGSSGANVLTF. The V and J genes are TRBV15 and TRBJ2-6; possibly TRBD1 for D (8 bases). The ends were cut back, 3 bases at V and 0 bases at J, with 15 bases in the middle. The CDR3 covers 18 residues. The germline CDR1 and CDR2 sequences are LNHNV and YYDKDF (reference sequence).